These 24 T cell receptor beta chains were all obtained from the same sample, sequenced in a study of OX40 agonist ivuxolimab in advanced cancers. The library was produced with the immunoSEQ multiplex PCR assay. TCRdb retrieved this table from immuneACCESS and kept in-frame rearrangements only. Not all clones are present; in checked studies, unresolved V genes account for under half, and no reason is known for the remainder. For this sample there are over 85,000 clones; around 83% appear just once. More than 1.1% of the sample rests with the top ten. The sequenced sample was CD4+ or CD8+ T cells sorted from blood, obtained in a trial of the OX40 agonist ivuxolimab. Every receptor here comes from an adult with an advanced solid tumor such as melanoma, head and neck, liver or kidney cancer.

The chain recombines TRBV27 with TRBJ1-5; possibly TRBD1 for D (6 bases). The CDR3 is 18 amino acids. Germline V gene data show CDR1 as MNHEY and CDR2 as SMNVEV (reference sequence). Trimming pared 1 base from V and 2 bases from J, leaving 18 bases between. This chain's CDR3 is CASSLWSRGGGGNQPQHF. CDR3 DNA sequence: TGTGCCAGCAGTTTATGGAGCAGGGGCGGCGGCGGCAATCAGCCCCAGCATTTT.

This chain connects TRBV7-2 to TRBJ1-2; possible D gene TRBD1, 5 bases. The V end was cut by 1 base, the J end by 6 bases, with 12 bases between. Germline CDR1 and CDR2: SGHTA and FQGNSA. The CDR3 is 14 residues long. The CDR3 loop reads CASSLGSGGDGYTF. The CDR3 nucleotides read TGTGCCAGCAGCTTAGGTTCGGGGGGTGATGGCTACACCTTC.

The rearrangement uses TRBV29-1 and TRBJ2-4; D not resolved. Trimming removed 4 bases at V and 0 bases at J, with 4 bases between. Germline V gene sequence: CDR1 SQVTM, CDR2 ANQGSEA. CDR3 length: 12 residues. As DNA, the CDR3 is TGCAGCGTTGGGGTAGCCAAAAACATTCAGTACTTC. This encodes CSVGVAKNIQYF.

The chain employs TRBV28 and TRBJ2-5, with D hard to call. CDR1 MDHEN and CDR2 SYDVKM come from the germline V gene. V dropped 7 bases and J dropped 1 base, with 16 bases sitting between them. This CDR3 has 15 residues. CDR3 coding DNA: TGTGCCAGCACCCGCCCCGGGCCCCGCCAAGAGACCCAGTACTTC. The encoded protein is CASTRPGPRQETQYF.

The V call is TRBV11-2, the J call TRBJ1-1; TRBD1 matches 7 bases. This CDR3 contains 14 residues. J lost 4 bases, V lost 1 base, and 3 bases had no gene match. The V gene's germline CDR1 is SGHAT and CDR2 FQNNGV. Written as DNA, the CDR3 is TGTGCCAGCAGCTTAGGACAGGGTGGCACTGAAGCTTTCTTT. Protein sequence: CASSLGQGGTEAFF. Full variable domain (missing parts from reference TRBV11-2 and TRBJ1-1): EAGVAQSPRYKIIEKRQSVAFWCNPISGHATLYWYQQILGQGPKLLIQFQNNGVVDDSQLPKDRFSAERLKGVDSTLKIQPAKLEDSAVYLCASSLGQGGTEAFFGQGTRLTVV.

V usage is TRBV27 and J usage is TRBJ2-1; 9 bases are a match to TRBD2. The germline V gene encodes CDR1 MNHEY and CDR2 SMNVEV (reference sequence). Trimming cost V 5 bases and J 7 bases; bases outside gene matches: 9. This CDR3 is built from 15 residues. CDR3 sequence (DNA): TGTGCCAGCAGTATGGGACTAGCAGGAAATAATGAGCAGTTCTTC. This codes for CASSMGLAGNNEQFF.

The chain employs TRBV7-2 and TRBJ2-2; the D gene is possibly TRBD2 (6 bases). Germline CDR1 SGHTA, CDR2 FQGNSA. The CDR3 has 15 amino acids. Trimming took off 2 bases at V and 1 base at J, with 8 bases between the two ends. The CDR3 loop reads CASSLSGENTGELFF. DNA of the CDR3: TGTGCCAGCAGCTTATCGGGAGAGAACACCGGGGAGCTGTTTTTT.

The chain links TRBV6-5 to TRBJ2-1; 7 bases are shared with TRBD1. Per the germline V gene, CDR1 is MNHEY and CDR2 is SVGAGI. The CDR3 consists of 15 residues. Unmatched junction bases numbered 7, after V lost 4 bases and J lost 4 bases. The CDR3 is CASSFYRTGYNEQFF. In DNA form, the CDR3 reads TGTGCCAGCAGTTTTTACAGGACAGGTTACAATGAGCAGTTCTTC.

The gene calls are TRBV5-8 and TRBJ1-1; TRBD1 agrees at 7 bases. CDR1 and CDR2 (germline): SGHTS, YDEGEE. J lost 10 bases, V lost 5 bases, and 17 bases had no gene match. This CDR3 comprises 15 residues. CDR3 loop: CASSTPGRLNRGAFF. As DNA, the CDR3 is TGTGCCAGCAGTACTCCGGGACGGCTTAACAGGGGAGCTTTCTTT.

This chain joins TRBV2 and TRBJ2-2; D might be TRBD1 (6 bases). V gave up 7 bases and J gave up 6 bases, with 15 bases separating them. CDR3 length: 14 amino acids. The germline gives CDR1 SNHLY, CDR2 FYNNEI. The chain's CDR3 is CASTGQFSAGELFF. For the CDR3, the DNA is TGTGCCAGCACTGGACAGTTTTCCGCCGGGGAGCTGTTTTTT.

This clone occurred a few times. The V gene is TRBV15, the J gene TRBJ1-2; weak D call: TRBD1 (6 bases). CDR3 size: 15 residues. Germline V CDR1 and CDR2: LNHNV, YYDKDF (reference sequence). Between the trimmed V and J ends, which lost 3 bases and 1 base, there was a span of 12 bases. CDR3 DNA: TGTGCCACCAGCAGGGCAACAGGGAGTAACTATGGCTACACCTTC. Translation gives CATSRATGSNYGYTF. Full variable domain (missing parts from reference TRBV15 and TRBJ1-2): DAMVIQNPRYQVTQFGKPVTLSCSQTLNHNVMYWYQQKSSQAPKLLFHYYDKDFNNEADTPDNFQSRRPNTSFCFLDIRSPGLGDTAMYLCATSRATGSNYGYTFGSGTRLTVV.

The chain joins TRBV27 to TRBJ1-3; a possible D gene is TRBD1 (5 bases). CDR1 is MNHEY and CDR2 is SMNVEV in the germline V gene (reference sequence). V dropped 4 bases and J dropped 11 bases, with 18 bases sitting between them. The CDR3 is 14 residues long. The CDR3 protein is CASSSDSRARPIYF. In DNA, the CDR3 is TGTGCCAGCAGTTCTGACAGCCGGGCTCGACCCATATATTTT.

The V and J genes are TRBV6-4 and TRBJ1-3, with D maybe TRBD1 (5 bases). The CDR3 is 17 amino acids. The ends were cut back, 0 bases at V and 2 bases at J, with 14 bases in the middle. The V gene's germline CDR1 is MRHNA and CDR2 SNTAGT. Here the CDR3 DNA reads TGTGCCAGCAGTGACTCTGGTGGGGCAACTACTGGAAACACCATATATTTT. Amino acids: CASSDSGGATTGNTIYF.

J is TRBJ2-3 and V is TRBV5-8, with D possibly TRBD1 on 7 matching bases. This CDR3 spans 16 amino acids. In germline, CDR1 is SGHTS, CDR2 YDEGEE. The V gene lost 2 bases and the J gene lost 4 bases, with 17 bases spanning the gap. The CDR3 here is CASSFGGYRGADTQYF. Written as DNA, the CDR3 is TGTGCCAGCAGCTTTGGGGGGTACAGGGGTGCAGATACGCAGTATTTT.

The chain has TRBV30 and TRBJ2-1, with a weak D call TRBD2 (7 bases). Germline assignment: CDR1 GTSNPN and CDR2 SVGIG (reference sequence). Trimming left V 5 bases short and J 3 bases short, with 29 bases between. The CDR3 has 19 amino acids. CDR3 coding DNA: TGTGCCTGGGGGGGTCGTTGGGGCGGGGGCCGCTTTAACTACAATGAGCAGTTCTTC. It yields the protein CAWGGRWGGGRFNYNEQFF.

V is TRBV5-8 and J is TRBJ1-6; 11 nucleotides line up with TRBD1. The CDR3 runs to 14 residues. The trim removed 4 bases at V and 10 bases at J, leaving 4 bases unmatched. Germline assignment: CDR1 SGHTS and CDR2 YDEGEE. The CDR3 loop is CASSLDRGRSPLHF. DNA for the CDR3: TGTGCCAGCAGCCTGGACAGGGGGCGGTCACCCCTCCACTTT.

V usage is TRBV10-3 and J usage is TRBJ1-4; TRBD1 might be the D (5 bases). V was pared by 10 bases and J by 4 bases, with 7 bases between. The length of the CDR3 is 11 residues. Germline V gene sequence: CDR1 ENHRY, CDR2 SYGVKD. CDR3 amino acids: CASRDNEKLFF. In DNA form, the CDR3 reads TGTGCCAGCAGGGATAATGAAAAACTGTTTTTT.

The V gene is TRBV13, the J gene TRBJ2-7; D is unclear. Per the germline V gene, CDR1 is PRHDT and CDR2 is FYEKMQ (reference sequence). There are 12 residues in the CDR3. Trimming pared 5 bases from V and 6 bases from J, leaving 11 bases between. This CDR3 is CASSRSASEQYF. The CDR3 DNA sequence: TGTGCCAGCAGCCGCTCGGCCTCCGAGCAGTACTTC.

V gene TRBV7-2 combines with J gene TRBJ2-5, with 11 bases lining up with TRBD2. Germline V CDR1 and CDR2: SGHTA, FQGNSA. The CDR3 has 16 residues. V dropped 6 bases and J dropped 5; count of bases not matched to a gene: 11. The CDR3 loop reads CASSPRRLAGTETQYF. The CDR3 DNA reads as TGTGCCAGCAGTCCCCGTAGACTAGCGGGGACCGAGACCCAGTACTTC.

V is TRBV9 and J is TRBJ2-5; D is possibly TRBD2 (5 bases). The germline gives CDR1 SGDLS, CDR2 YYNGEE. The V gene lost 3 bases and the J gene lost 7 bases, with 16 bases spanning the gap. The CDR3 totals 14 residues. In DNA form, the CDR3 reads TGTGCCAGCAGCGGAACTAGAGGAAGTGGGACCCAGTACTTC. Encoded protein: CASSGTRGSGTQYF.

J is TRBJ2-1 and V is TRBV7-2, with TRBD2 matching 7 bases. V shed 7 bases and J 7 bases; nucleotides not matched to a gene: 19. Germline-derived CDR1 and CDR2 are SGHTA and FQGNSA. This CDR3 is 17 amino acids long. CDR3 region: CASNEPVGGPSGNEQFF. The CDR3 DNA reads TGTGCCAGCAACGAACCGGTGGGAGGGCCGTCGGGAAATGAGCAGTTCTTC.

V and J are TRBV7-9 and TRBJ2-2; unclear D gene. The V end was cut by 1 base, the J end by 4 bases, with 13 bases between. The CDR3 contains 16 residues. CDR1 is SEHNR and CDR2 is FQNEAQ in the germline V gene (reference sequence). The CDR3 loop is CASSLDGSRSTGELFF. CDR3 bases: TGTGCCAGCAGCTTAGATGGGTCCAGGAGCACCGGGGAGCTGTTTTTT.

J is TRBJ2-1 and V is TRBV5-6; 9 bases agree with TRBD2. This CDR3 comprises 16 residues. V lost 4 bases to trimming and J lost 12 bases; unmatched junction nucleotides: 17. Germline values: CDR1 SGHDT, CDR2 YYEEEE. The CDR3 reads CASSPKLAGTNLRQFF. CDR3 DNA sequence: TGTGCCAGCAGCCCCAAACTAGCGGGCACCAACCTTAGGCAGTTCTTC.

The V gene is TRBV27, the J gene TRBJ2-1, with TRBD2 as a possible D gene (7 bases). CDR3 length: 15 residues. Germline V gene data show CDR1 as MNHEY and CDR2 as SMNVEV (reference sequence). Trimming cost V 6 bases and J 4 bases, with 16 bases left between them. This CDR3 reads CASRSAGAPYNEQFF. In DNA form, the CDR3 reads TGTGCCAGCAGGTCGGCGGGGGCACCATACAATGAGCAGTTCTTC.